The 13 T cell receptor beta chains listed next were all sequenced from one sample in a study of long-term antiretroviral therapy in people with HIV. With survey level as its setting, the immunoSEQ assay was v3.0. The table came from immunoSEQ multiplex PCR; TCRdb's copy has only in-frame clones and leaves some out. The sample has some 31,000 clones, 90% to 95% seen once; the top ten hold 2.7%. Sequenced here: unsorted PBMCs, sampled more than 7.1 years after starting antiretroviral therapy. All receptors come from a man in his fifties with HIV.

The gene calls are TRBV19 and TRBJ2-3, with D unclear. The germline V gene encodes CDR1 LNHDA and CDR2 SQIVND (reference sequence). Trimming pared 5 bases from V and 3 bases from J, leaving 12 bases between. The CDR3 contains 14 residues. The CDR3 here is CASSLTQETDTQYF. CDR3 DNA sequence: TGTGCCAGTAGTCTGACCCAGGAAACAGATACGCAGTATTTT.

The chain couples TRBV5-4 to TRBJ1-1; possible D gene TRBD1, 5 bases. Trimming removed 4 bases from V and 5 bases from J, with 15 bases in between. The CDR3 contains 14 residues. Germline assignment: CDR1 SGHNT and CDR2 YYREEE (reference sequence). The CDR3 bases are TGTGCCAGCAGCCCCCGGACGGGGGAGACTGAAGCTTTCTTT. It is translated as CASSPRTGETEAFF. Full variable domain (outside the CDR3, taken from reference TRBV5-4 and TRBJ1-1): ETGVTQSPTHLIKTRGQQVTLRCSSQSGHNTVSWYQQALGQGPQFIFQYYREEENGRGNFPPRFSGLQFPNYSSELNVNALELDDSALYLCASSPRTGETEAFFGQGTRLTVV.

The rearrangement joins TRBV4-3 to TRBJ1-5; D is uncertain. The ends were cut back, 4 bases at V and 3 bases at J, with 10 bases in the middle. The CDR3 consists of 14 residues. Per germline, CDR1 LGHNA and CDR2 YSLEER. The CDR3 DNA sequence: TGCGCCAGCAGCCTCGGGAGGACCAATCAGCCCCAGCATTTT. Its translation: CASSLGRTNQPQHF.

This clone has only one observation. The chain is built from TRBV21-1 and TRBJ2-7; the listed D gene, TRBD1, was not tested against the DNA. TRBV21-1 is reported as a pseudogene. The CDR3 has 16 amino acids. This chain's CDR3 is CASSKCGDRGRGEQYF. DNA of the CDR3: TGTGCCAGCAGCAAATGTGGGGACAGGGGTCGGGGCGAGCAGTACTTC.

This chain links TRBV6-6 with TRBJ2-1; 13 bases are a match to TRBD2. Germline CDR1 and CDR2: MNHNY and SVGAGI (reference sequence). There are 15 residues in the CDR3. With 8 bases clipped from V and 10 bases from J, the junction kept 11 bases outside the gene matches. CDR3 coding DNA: TGTGCCAGCGGCCCGACTAGCGGGGGGTCTGGCGAGCAGTTCTTC. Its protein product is CASGPTSGGSGEQFF.

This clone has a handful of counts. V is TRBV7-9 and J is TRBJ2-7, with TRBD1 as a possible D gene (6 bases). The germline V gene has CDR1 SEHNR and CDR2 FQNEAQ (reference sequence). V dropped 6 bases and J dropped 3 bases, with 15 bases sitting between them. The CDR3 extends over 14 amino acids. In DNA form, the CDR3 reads TGTGCCAGCAGACTCAGGGCAGGGGTCTACGAGCAGTACTTC. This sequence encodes CASRLRAGVYEQYF.

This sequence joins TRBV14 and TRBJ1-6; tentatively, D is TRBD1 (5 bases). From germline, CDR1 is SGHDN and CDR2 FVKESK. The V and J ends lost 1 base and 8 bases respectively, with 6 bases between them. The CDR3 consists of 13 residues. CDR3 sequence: CASSQGQYSPLHF. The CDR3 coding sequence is TGTGCCAGCAGCCAAGGACAGTATTCACCCCTCCACTTT. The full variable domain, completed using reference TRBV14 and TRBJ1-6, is EAGVTQFPSHSVIEKGQTVTLRCDPISGHDNLYWYRRVMGKEIKFLLHFVKESKQDESGMPNNRFLAERTGGTYSTLKVQPAELEDSGVYFCASSQGQYSPLHFGNGTRLTVT.

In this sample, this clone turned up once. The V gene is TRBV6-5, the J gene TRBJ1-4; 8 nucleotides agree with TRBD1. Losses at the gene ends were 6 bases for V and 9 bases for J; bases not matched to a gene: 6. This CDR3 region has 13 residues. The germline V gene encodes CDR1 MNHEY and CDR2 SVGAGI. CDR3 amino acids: CASRVQGGKKLFF. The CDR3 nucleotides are TGTGCCAGCAGAGTACAGGGGGGCAAAAAACTGTTTTTT.

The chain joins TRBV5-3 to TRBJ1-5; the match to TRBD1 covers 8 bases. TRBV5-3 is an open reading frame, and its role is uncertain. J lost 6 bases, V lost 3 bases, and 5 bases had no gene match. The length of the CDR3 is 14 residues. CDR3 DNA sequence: TGTGCCAGAAGCTACAGGGGGAAGACTCAGCCCCAGCATTTT. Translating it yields CARSYRGKTQPQHF.

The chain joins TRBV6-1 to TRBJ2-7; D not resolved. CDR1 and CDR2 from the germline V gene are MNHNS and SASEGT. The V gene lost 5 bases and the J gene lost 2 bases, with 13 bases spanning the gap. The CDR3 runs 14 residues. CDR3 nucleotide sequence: TGTGCCAGCAGTCCCCGATCGGGCCCCTACGAGCAGTACTTC. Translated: CASSPRSGPYEQYF.

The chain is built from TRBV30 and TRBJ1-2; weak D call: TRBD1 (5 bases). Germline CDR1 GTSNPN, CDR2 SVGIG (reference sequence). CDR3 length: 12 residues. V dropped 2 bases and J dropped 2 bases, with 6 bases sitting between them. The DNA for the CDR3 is TGTGCCTGGAGTCGGGGGAACTATGGCTACACCTTC. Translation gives CAWSRGNYGYTF. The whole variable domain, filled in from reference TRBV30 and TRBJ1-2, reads SQTIHQWPATLVQPVGSPLSLECTVEGTSNPNLYWYRQAAGRGLQLLFYSVGIGQISSEVPQNLSASRPQDRQFILSSKKLLLSDSGFYLCAWSRGNYGYTFGSGTRLTVV.

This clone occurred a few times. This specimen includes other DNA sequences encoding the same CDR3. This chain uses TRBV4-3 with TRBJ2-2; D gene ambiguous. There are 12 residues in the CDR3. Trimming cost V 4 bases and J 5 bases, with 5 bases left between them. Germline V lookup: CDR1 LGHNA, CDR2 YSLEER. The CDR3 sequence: CASSPLTGELFF. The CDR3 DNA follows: TGCGCCAGCAGCCCTTTGACCGGGGAGCTGTTTTTT.

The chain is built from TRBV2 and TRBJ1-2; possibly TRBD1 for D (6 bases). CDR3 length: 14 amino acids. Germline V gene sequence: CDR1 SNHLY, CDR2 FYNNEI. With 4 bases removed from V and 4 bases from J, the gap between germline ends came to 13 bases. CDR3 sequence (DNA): TGTGCCAGCAGTGGTCAAGGGGGTTTCTATGGCTACACCTTC. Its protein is CASSGQGGFYGYTF. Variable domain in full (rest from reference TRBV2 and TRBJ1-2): EPEVTQTPSHQVTQMGQEVILRCVPISNHLYFYWYRQILGQKVEFLVSFYNNEISEKSEIFDDQFSVERPDGSNFTLKIRSTKLEDSAMYFCASSGQGGFYGYTFGSGTRLTVV.